Below are 8 T cell receptor beta chains sequenced from a single sample in a study of brain T cells in children with intractable seizures. Time point here: blood from clinic visit 5 months post-surgery; TSC patient then seizure free. TCRdb's table, derived via immunoSEQ multiplex PCR, lists solely in-frame clones and lacks some. Found here are around 340,000 clones, over 85% of them singletons; the top ten hold 4.5% to 7%. Sequencing used peripheral blood, obtained roughly 5 months after surgery. The receptors shown here come from a boy under three years old with tuberous sclerosis and intractable seizures.

This chain links TRBV5-5 with TRBJ1-5; D unresolved. The CDR3 sequence is 14 residues long. V was pared by 2 bases and J by 0 bases, with 6 bases between. Germline lookup yields CDR1 SGHKS and CDR2 YYEKEE (reference sequence). CDR3 in amino acids: CASSFDISNQPQHF. The DNA for the CDR3 is TGTGCCAGCAGCTTTGACATTAGCAATCAGCCCCAGCATTTT.

This rearrangement joins TRBV5-4 to TRBJ1-2; D is undetermined. CDR1 SGHNT and CDR2 YYREEE come from the germline V gene (reference sequence). The CDR3 consists of 13 residues. Trimming took 4 bases from V and 4 from J, leaving 11 bases between them. The CDR3 sequence: CASSHSGSYGYTF. DNA of the CDR3: TGTGCCAGCAGCCACTCGGGGTCCTATGGCTACACCTTC.

The chain couples TRBV5-4 to TRBJ2-7, with D perhaps matching TRBD2 (7 bases). The CDR3 totals 15 residues. In germline, CDR1 is SGHNT, CDR2 YYREEE (reference sequence). V lost 3 bases, J lost 2 bases, and 15 bases lay in between. CDR3 bases: TGTGCCAGCAGCTCCGGCGGCGGGGGCCCCTACGAGCAGTACTTC. Translating gives CASSSGGGGPYEQYF.

The V gene is TRBV4-2, the J gene TRBJ2-7; TRBD1 matches at 8 bases. Germline assignment: CDR1 LGHNA and CDR2 YNFKEQ. This CDR3 contains 16 residues. With V trimmed by 3 bases and J by 1 base, 8 bases remained unmatched. CDR3 nucleotide sequence: TGTGCCAGCAGCCAGGCTGGAGGGGACAGGTCCTACGAGCAGTACTTC. The encoded protein is CASSQAGGDRSYEQYF.

This chain joins TRBV6-1 and TRBJ2-7, with TRBD2 identical over 7 bases. The V gene end was trimmed by 0 bases and the J gene end by 1 base; junction bases not matched to a gene: 6. CDR1 is MNHNS, CDR2 SASEGT, per germline. This CDR3 comprises 16 residues. The CDR3 DNA reads as TGTGCCAGCAGTGAAGCGGCTAGCGGAGTTTCCTACGAGCAGTACTTC. Amino acid sequence: CASSEAASGVSYEQYF.

This clone was detected only once. This chain uses TRBV24-1 with TRBJ2-3; 8 nucleotides align to TRBD1. The germline V gene has CDR1 KGHDR and CDR2 SFDVKD. The V segment lost 4 bases and the J segment 4 bases; nucleotides outside the gene matches: 6. The CDR3 is made up of 15 amino acids. The DNA for the CDR3 is TGTGCCACCAGTGAGACCGGGACAGGAGCAGATACGCAGTATTTT. Protein product: CATSETGTGADTQYF.

J is TRBJ2-7 and V is TRBV7-9; 9 nucleotides line up with TRBD1. V lost 7 bases to trimming and J lost 3 bases; unmatched junction nucleotides: 13. Germline V gene sequence: CDR1 SEHNR, CDR2 FQNEAQ (reference sequence). This CDR3 has 16 amino acids. The CDR3 DNA is TGTGCCAGCACCCACCCTTTCCAGGACAGGGGCTACGAGCAGTACTTC. Its protein is CASTHPFQDRGYEQYF.

J is TRBJ2-7 and V is TRBV27; D is unresolved. Trimming shortened V by 5 bases and J by 10 bases, and 18 bases separated the two germline ends. This CDR3 region has 13 residues. The germline V gene has CDR1 MNHEY and CDR2 SMNVEV (reference sequence). In DNA form, the CDR3 reads TGTGCCAGCAGTCCTCCTTCGAAACTCACCCAGTACTTC. Protein: CASSPPSKLTQYF.